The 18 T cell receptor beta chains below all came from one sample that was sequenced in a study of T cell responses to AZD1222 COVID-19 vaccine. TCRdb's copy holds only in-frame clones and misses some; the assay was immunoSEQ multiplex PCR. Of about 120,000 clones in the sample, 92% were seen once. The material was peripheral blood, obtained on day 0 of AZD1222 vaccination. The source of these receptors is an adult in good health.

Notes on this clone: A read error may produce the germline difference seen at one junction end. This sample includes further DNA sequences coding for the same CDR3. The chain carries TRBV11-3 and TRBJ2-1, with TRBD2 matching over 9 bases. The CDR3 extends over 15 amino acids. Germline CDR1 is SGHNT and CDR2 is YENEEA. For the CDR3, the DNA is TGCGCCAGCAGCTTAGTAGCGGGGGCCTCCAACGAGCAGTTCTTC. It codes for CASSLVAGASNEQFF.

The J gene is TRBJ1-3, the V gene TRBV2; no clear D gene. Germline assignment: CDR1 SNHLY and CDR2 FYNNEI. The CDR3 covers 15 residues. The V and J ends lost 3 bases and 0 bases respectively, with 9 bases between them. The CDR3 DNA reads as TGTGCCAGCAGTGACAGCCGTTACTCTGGAAACACCATATATTTT. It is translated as CASSDSRYSGNTIYF.

CDR3 residues: CASSLARGNEQFF. As DNA, the CDR3 is TGTGCCAGCAGCTTAGCGCGGGGCAATGAGCAGTTCTTC. The V gene is TRBV7-9, the J gene TRBJ2-1; tentative D call: TRBD2 (6 bases). The CDR3 extends over 13 amino acids. The germline gives CDR1 SEHNR, CDR2 FQNEAQ (reference sequence). V was shortened by 0 bases and J by 6 bases, with 6 bases between the two germline ends.

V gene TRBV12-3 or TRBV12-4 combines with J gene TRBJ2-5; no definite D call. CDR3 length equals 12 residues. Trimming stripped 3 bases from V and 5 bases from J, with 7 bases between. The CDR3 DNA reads TGTGCCAGCAGTTTTATAGGGGAGACCCAGTACTTC. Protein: CASSFIGETQYF.

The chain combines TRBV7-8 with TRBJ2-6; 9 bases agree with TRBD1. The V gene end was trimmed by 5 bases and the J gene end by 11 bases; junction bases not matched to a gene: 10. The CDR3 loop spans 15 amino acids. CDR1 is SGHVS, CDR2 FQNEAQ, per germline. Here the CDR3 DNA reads TGTGCCAGCAGCCCTGGACAGGGGTTTCATTACGTCCTGACTTTC. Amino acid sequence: CASSPGQGFHYVLTF. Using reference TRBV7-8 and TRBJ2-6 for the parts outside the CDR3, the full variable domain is GAGVSQSPRYKVAKRGQDVALRCDPISGHVSLFWYQQALGQGPEFLTYFQNEAQLDKSGLPSDRFFAERPEGSVSTLKIQRTQQEDSAVYLCASSPGQGFHYVLTFGAGSRLTVL.

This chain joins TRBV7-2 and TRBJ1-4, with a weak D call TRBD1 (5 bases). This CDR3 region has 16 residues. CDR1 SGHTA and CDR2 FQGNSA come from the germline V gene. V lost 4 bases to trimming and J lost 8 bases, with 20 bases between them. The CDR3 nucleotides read TGTGCCAGCAGCTACAGCGCGGGAGGAGGGGACGAAAAACTGTTTTTT. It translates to CASSYSAGGGDEKLFF.

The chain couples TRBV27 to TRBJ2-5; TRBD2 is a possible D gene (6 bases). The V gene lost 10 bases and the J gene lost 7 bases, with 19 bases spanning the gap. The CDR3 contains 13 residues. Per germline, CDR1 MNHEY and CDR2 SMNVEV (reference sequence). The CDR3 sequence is CAIRDLDIGTQYF. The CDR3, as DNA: TGTGCCATTAGGGACTTGGACATCGGGACCCAGTACTTC.

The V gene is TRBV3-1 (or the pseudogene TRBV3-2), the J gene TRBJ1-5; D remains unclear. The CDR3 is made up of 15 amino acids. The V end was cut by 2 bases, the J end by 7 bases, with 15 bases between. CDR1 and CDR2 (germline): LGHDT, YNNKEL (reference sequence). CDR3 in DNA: TGTGCCAGCAGCCAAAGACTGGAATCAGAACAGCCCCAGCATTTT. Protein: CASSQRLESEQPQHF.

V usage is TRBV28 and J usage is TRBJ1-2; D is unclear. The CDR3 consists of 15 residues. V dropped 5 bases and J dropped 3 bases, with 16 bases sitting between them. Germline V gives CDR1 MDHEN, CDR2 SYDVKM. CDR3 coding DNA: TGTGCCAGCAGTGCTACTCGGGATTGGGACTATGGCTACACCTTC. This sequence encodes CASSATRDWDYGYTF.

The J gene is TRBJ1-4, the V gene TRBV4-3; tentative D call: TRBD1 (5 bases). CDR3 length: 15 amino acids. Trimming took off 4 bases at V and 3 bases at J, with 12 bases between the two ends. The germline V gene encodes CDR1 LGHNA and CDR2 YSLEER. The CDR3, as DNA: TGCGCCAGCAGCCCGCAGGGCCGGGCTAATGAAAAACTGTTTTTT. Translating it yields CASSPQGRANEKLFF.

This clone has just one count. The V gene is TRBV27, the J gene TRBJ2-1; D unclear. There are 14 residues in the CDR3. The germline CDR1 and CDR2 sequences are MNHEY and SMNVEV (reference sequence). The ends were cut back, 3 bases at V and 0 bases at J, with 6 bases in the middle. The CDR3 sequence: CASSLVSSYNEQFF. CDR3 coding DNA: TGTGCCAGCAGTTTGGTTAGCTCCTACAATGAGCAGTTCTTC.

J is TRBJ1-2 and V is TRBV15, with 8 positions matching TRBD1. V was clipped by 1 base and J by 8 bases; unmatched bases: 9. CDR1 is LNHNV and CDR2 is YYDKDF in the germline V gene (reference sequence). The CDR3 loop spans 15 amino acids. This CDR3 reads CATSRVTGEGRGYTF. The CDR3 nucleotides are TGTGCCACCAGCAGAGTGACAGGGGAGGGTAGGGGCTACACCTTC. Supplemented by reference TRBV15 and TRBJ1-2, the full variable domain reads DAMVIQNPRYQVTQFGKPVTLSCSQTLNHNVMYWYQQKSSQAPKLLFHYYDKDFNNEADTPDNFQSRRPNTSFCFLDIRSPGLGDTAMYLCATSRVTGEGRGYTFGSGTRLTVV.

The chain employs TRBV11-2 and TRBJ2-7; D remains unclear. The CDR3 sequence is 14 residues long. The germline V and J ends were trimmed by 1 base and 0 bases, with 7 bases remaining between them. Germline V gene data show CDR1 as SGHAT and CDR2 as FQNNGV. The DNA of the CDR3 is TGTGCCAGCAGCTTAGGCCTGGCCTCCTACGAGCAGTACTTC. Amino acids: CASSLGLASYEQYF.

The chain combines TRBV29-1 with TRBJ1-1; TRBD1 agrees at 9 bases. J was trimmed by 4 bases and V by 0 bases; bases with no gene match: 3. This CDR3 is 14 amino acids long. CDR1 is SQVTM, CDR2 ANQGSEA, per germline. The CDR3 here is CSVEEGTGRTEAFF. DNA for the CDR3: TGCAGCGTTGAAGAAGGGACAGGGCGCACTGAAGCTTTCTTT.

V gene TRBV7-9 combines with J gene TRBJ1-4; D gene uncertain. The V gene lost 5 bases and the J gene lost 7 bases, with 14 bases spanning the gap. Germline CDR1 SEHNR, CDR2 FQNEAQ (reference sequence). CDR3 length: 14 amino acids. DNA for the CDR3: TGTGCCAGCAGCAATACGGGGTCAACTGAAAAACTGTTTTTT. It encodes CASSNTGSTEKLFF.

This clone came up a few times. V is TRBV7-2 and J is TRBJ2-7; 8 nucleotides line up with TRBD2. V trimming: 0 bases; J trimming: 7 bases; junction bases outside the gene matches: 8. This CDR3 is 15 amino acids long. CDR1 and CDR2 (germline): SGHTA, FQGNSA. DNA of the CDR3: TGTGCCAGCAGCTTAGCGGGGACTAGTCAGGTTGAGCAGTACTTC. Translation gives CASSLAGTSQVEQYF.

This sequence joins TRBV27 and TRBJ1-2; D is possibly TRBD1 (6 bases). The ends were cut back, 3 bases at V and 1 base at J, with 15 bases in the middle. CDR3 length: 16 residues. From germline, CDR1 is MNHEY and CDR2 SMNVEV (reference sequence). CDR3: CASSFAPQGLNYGYTF. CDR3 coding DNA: TGTGCCAGCAGTTTTGCCCCCCAGGGGCTTAACTATGGCTACACCTTC.

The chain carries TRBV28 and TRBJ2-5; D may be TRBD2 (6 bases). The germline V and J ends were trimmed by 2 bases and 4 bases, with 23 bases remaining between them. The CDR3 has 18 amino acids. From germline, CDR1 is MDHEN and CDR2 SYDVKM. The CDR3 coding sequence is TGTGCCAGCAGTTTAAGGAGGGACGGAGCGTTCGCTGGAGAGACCCAGTACTTC. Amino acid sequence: CASSLRRDGAFAGETQYF.